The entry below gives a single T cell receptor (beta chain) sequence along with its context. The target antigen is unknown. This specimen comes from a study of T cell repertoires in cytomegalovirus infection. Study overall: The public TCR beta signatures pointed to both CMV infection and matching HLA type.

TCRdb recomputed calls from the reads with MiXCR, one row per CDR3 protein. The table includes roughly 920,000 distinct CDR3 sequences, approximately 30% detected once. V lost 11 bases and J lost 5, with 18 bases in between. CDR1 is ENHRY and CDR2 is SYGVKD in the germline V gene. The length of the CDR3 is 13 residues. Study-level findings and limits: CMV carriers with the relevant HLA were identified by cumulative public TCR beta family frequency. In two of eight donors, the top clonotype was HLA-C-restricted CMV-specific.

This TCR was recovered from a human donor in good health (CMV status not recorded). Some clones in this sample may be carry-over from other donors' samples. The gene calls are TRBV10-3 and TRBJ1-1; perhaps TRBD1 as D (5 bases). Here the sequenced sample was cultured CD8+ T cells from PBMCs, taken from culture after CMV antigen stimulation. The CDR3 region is CASSHGGKTEAFF. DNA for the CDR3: TGTGCCTCCTCCCATGGGGGGAAAACTGAAGCTTTCTTT.